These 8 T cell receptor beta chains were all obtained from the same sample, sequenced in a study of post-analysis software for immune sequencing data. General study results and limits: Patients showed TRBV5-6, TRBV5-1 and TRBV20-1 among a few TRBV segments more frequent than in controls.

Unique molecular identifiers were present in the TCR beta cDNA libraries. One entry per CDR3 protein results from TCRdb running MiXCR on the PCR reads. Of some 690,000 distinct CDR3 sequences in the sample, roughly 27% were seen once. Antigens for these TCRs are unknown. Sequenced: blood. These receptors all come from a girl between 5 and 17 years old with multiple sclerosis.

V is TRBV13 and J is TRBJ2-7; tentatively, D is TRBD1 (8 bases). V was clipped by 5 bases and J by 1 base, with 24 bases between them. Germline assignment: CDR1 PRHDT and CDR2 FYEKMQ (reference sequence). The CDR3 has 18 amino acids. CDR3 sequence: CASSNTQGAGEASYEQYF. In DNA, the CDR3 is TGTGCCAGCAGCAACACCCAGGGGGCGGGAGAAGCATCCTACGAGCAGTACTTC.

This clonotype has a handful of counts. The CDR3 spells CSARGAGELFF. CDR3 DNA sequence: TGCAGTGCTCGCGGGGCCGGGGAGCTGTTTTTT. J is TRBJ2-2 and V is TRBV20-1, with D possibly matching TRBD2 (6 bases). Trimming left V 5 bases short and J 6 bases short, with 7 bases between. Germline loops: CDR1 DFQATT, CDR2 SNEGSKA (reference sequence). The CDR3 runs 11 residues.

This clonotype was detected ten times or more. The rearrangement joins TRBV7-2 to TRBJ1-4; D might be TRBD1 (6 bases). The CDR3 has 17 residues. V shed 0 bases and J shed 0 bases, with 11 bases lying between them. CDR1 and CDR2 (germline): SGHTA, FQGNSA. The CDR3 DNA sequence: TGTGCCAGCAGCTTAGCCGGGGGGGCCACAACTAATGAAAAACTGTTTTTT. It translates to CASSLAGGATTNEKLFF.

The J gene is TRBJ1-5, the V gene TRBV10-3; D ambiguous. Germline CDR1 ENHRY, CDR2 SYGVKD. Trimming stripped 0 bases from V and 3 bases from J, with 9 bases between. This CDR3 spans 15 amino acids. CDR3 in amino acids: CAISESLGNNQPQHF. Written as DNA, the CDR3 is TGTGCCATCAGTGAGTCGTTAGGGAACAATCAGCCCCAGCATTTT.

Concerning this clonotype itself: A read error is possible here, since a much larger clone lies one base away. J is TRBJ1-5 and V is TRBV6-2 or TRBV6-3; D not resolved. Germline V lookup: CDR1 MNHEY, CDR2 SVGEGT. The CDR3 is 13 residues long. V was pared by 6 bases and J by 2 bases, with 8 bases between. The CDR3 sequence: CASRPRGNQPQHF. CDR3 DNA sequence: TGTGCCAGCAGACCGAGGGGCAATCAGCCCCAGCATTTT.

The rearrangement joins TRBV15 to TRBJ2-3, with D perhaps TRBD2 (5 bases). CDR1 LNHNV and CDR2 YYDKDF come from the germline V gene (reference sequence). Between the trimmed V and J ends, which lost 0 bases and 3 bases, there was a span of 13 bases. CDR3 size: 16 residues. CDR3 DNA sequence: TGTGCCACCAGCAGAGATCCCGGACTGGAGACAGATACGCAGTATTTT. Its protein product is CATSRDPGLETDTQYF. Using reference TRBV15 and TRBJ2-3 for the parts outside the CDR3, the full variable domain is DAMVIQNPRYQVTQFGKPVTLSCSQTLNHNVMYWYQQKSSQAPKLLFHYYDKDFNNEADTPDNFQSRRPNTSFCFLDIRSPGLGDTAMYLCATSRDPGLETDTQYFGPGTRLTVL.

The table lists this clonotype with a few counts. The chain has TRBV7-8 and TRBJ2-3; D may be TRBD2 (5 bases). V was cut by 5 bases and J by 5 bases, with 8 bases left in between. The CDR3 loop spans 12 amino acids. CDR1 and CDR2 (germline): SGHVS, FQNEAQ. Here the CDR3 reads CASSPAGDTQYF. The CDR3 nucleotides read TGTGCCAGCAGCCCCGCGGGAGATACGCAGTATTTT.

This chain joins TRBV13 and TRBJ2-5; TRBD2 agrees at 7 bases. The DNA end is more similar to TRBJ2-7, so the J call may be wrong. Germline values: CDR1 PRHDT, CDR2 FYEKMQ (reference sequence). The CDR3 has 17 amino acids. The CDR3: CASSPATSGPGGYEQYF. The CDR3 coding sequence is TGTGCCAGCAGCCCTGCTACCTCGGGCCCGGGAGGTTACGAGCAGTACTTC.